A single sample gave rise to the 27 T cell receptor beta chains below, sequenced in a study of shared clonotypes between healthy human individuals. The assay was immunoSEQ multiplex PCR, and TCRdb's table has in-frame clones only and misses some. The table records around 700,000 clones, approximately 79% of them present only once. Sequencing was done on a sample of memory CD4+ T cells sorted from blood. As for subset: CD45RA-negative fraction. These receptors were taken from a young woman in good health.

This clone was detected only once. This sample includes further DNA sequences coding for the same CDR3. V usage is TRBV28 and J usage is TRBJ2-3; D is uncertain. Germline CDR1 MDHEN, CDR2 SYDVKM. This CDR3 is built from 13 residues. Trimming cost V 7 bases and J 0 bases, with 8 bases left between them. CDR3 in DNA: TGTGCCAGCACGAGGCCTAGCACAGATACGCAGTATTTT. It specifies CASTRPSTDTQYF.

A remark on this clone: Other DNA sequences of this sample code for an identical CDR3. The gene calls are TRBV7-2 and TRBJ2-1; possible D gene TRBD2, 5 bases. CDR3 size: 13 residues. The V gene's germline CDR1 is SGHTA and CDR2 FQGNSA. V was pared by 5 bases and J by 10 bases, with 15 bases between. The CDR3 DNA sequence: TGTGCCAGCAGCCCTCCCCTCCGCGGGGAGCAGTTCTTC. Protein sequence: CASSPPLRGEQFF. Full variable domain (remainder filled in from reference TRBV7-2 and TRBJ2-1): GAGVSQSPSNKVTEKGKDVELRCDPISGHTALYWYRQSLGQGLEFLIYFQGNSAPDKSGLPSDRFSAERTGGSVSTLTIQRTQQEDSAVYLCASSPPLRGEQFFGPGTRLTVL.

The rearrangement links TRBV5-6 to TRBJ2-1, with no clear D. Trimming pared 3 bases from V and 6 bases from J, leaving 19 bases between. The CDR3 spans 16 residues. The germline CDR1 and CDR2 sequences are SGHDT and YYEEEE. The chain's CDR3 is CASSSQVLTWGNEQFF. CDR3 nucleotide sequence: TGTGCCAGCAGCTCCCAGGTTCTAACGTGGGGCAATGAGCAGTTCTTC.

V usage is TRBV7-6 and J usage is TRBJ1-4; D is perhaps TRBD1 (5 bases). Germline V gene data show CDR1 as SGHVS and CDR2 as FNYEAQ. This CDR3 contains 16 residues. V lost 7 bases and J 0 bases, leaving 15 bases between the germline ends. DNA of the CDR3: TGTGCCAGCACCCCGACAGAGACCTCAACTAATGAAAAACTGTTTTTT. It is translated as CASTPTETSTNEKLFF.

This chain connects TRBV6-6 to TRBJ2-5; no definite D call. Trimming removed 0 bases at V and 3 bases at J, with 8 bases between. In germline, CDR1 is MNHNY, CDR2 SVGAGI (reference sequence). This CDR3 has 14 residues. The chain's CDR3 is CASSYSVGKETQYF. Written as DNA, the CDR3 is TGTGCCAGCAGTTACTCGGTGGGAAAAGAGACCCAGTACTTC.

J is TRBJ1-2 and V is TRBV27; tentative D call: TRBD1 (5 bases). Trimming removed 4 bases at V and 8 bases at J, with 11 bases between. Germline CDR1 and CDR2: MNHEY and SMNVEV (reference sequence). The CDR3 extends over 12 amino acids. This CDR3 reads CASSSTGRGYTF. DNA for the CDR3: TGTGCCAGCAGTTCCACAGGTCGCGGCTACACCTTC.

The chain has TRBV18 and TRBJ2-1, with D unclear. The V and J ends lost 4 bases and 10 bases respectively, with 17 bases between them. CDR1 is KGHSH and CDR2 is LQKENI in the germline V gene. CDR3 length: 14 residues. CDR3 in amino acids: CASSLPSRAWEQFF. CDR3 DNA: TGTGCCAGCTCACTACCATCTAGGGCGTGGGAGCAGTTCTTC.

The chain is built from TRBV7-8 and TRBJ2-7, with TRBD2 identical over 8 bases. The germline V gene has CDR1 SGHVS and CDR2 FQNEAQ. Trimming took 4 bases from V and 3 from J; bases not matched to a gene: 11. The CDR3 has 16 residues. As DNA, the CDR3 is TGTGCCAGCAGCTCTTTTCCACTAGCGGCGGGCTACGAGCAGTACTTC. Amino acid sequence: CASSSFPLAAGYEQYF. Complete variable domain (other parts from reference TRBV7-8 and TRBJ2-7): GAGVSQSPRYKVAKRGQDVALRCDPISGHVSLFWYQQALGQGPEFLTYFQNEAQLDKSGLPSDRFFAERPEGSVSTLKIQRTQQEDSAVYLCASSSFPLAAGYEQYFGPGTRLTVT.

V usage is TRBV28 and J usage is TRBJ2-7, with D perhaps matching TRBD1 or TRBD2 (5 bases each). The germline V gene has CDR1 MDHEN and CDR2 SYDVKM. With 4 bases removed from V and 3 bases from J, the gap between germline ends came to 16 bases. The CDR3 consists of 15 residues. The chain's CDR3 is CASSSPGTLYYEQYF. CDR3 DNA: TGTGCCAGCAGTTCCCCCGGGACGCTCTACTACGAGCAGTACTTC.

The V call is TRBV6-6, the J call TRBJ2-7; the match to TRBD2 covers 7 bases. The length of the CDR3 is 16 residues. V was pared by 7 bases and J by 4 bases, with 16 bases of the junction left unmatched. Germline V gene sequence: CDR1 MNHNY, CDR2 SVGAGI (reference sequence). The CDR3 DNA is TGTGCCAGCACCCCCTATCCCAGCGGGGAATCGTACGAGCAGTACTTC. It encodes CASTPYPSGESYEQYF.

The V gene is TRBV18, the J gene TRBJ1-2, with unresolved D. Germline loops: CDR1 KGHSH, CDR2 LQKENI. The CDR3 runs to 12 residues. V lost 7 bases, J lost 8 bases, and 14 bases lay in between. The CDR3 is CASFSDGRGYTF. CDR3 coding DNA: TGTGCCAGCTTCTCGGACGGGCGAGGCTACACCTTC.

The chain has TRBV5-6 and TRBJ2-2, with 9 bases identical to TRBD2. This CDR3 contains 16 residues. The J segment lost 5 bases and the V segment lost 4 bases, leaving 9 bases of the junction unmatched. Germline lookup yields CDR1 SGHDT and CDR2 YYEEEE. This CDR3 is CASSPAPAGGTGELFF. CDR3 sequence (DNA): TGTGCCAGCAGCCCGGCCCCAGCGGGAGGTACCGGGGAGCTGTTTTTT.

The chain employs TRBV2 and TRBJ2-5, with TRBD2 as a possible D gene (6 bases). The DNA end favors TRBJ2-7, so the J call may be wrong. The CDR3 is 12 residues long. Germline CDR1 reads SNHLY; CDR2 reads FYNNEI. The CDR3 protein is CASGGFSYEQYF. CDR3 sequence (DNA): TGTGCCAGCGGGGGGTTCTCCTACGAGCAGTACTTC.

V is TRBV18 and J is TRBJ2-5, with D unclear. The length of the CDR3 is 12 residues. Germline values: CDR1 KGHSH, CDR2 LQKENI. The ends were cut back, 5 bases at V and 0 bases at J, with 4 bases in the middle. CDR3 amino acids: CASSGYQETQYF. The DNA for the CDR3 is TGTGCCAGCTCAGGCTACCAAGAGACCCAGTACTTC.

V gene TRBV28 combines with J gene TRBJ1-4; 9 bases fit TRBD1. The germline CDR1 and CDR2 sequences are MDHEN and SYDVKM. This CDR3 contains 19 residues. With 4 bases clipped from V and 0 bases from J, the junction kept 12 bases outside the gene matches. The CDR3 DNA reads TGTGCCAGCAGTTCCGAACCGGGACAGGGTACTGCAACTAATGAAAAACTGTTTTTT. Residues: CASSSEPGQGTATNEKLFF.

The chain is built from TRBV6-4 and TRBJ1-1; D not certain. Germline lookup yields CDR1 MRHNA and CDR2 SNTAGT. The V end was cut by 5 bases, the J end by 7 bases, with 14 bases between. CDR3 length: 13 amino acids. CDR3 bases: TGTGCCAGCAGTTATAGACCGTCCGGTGAAGCTTTCTTT. Translating gives CASSYRPSGEAFF.

Ten or more counts support this clone. The chain employs TRBV7-3 and TRBJ2-3, with D hard to call. The CDR3 extends over 13 amino acids. The germline gives CDR1 SGHTA, CDR2 FQGTGA. Trimming left V 5 bases short and J 2 bases short, with 8 bases between. The CDR3 DNA follows: TGTGCCAGCAGCACCTGGACCACAGATACGCAGTATTTT. Protein product: CASSTWTTDTQYF.

The chain is built from TRBV4-1 and TRBJ1-1; D might be TRBD1 (5 bases). The V gene's germline CDR1 is MGHRA and CDR2 YSYEKL. V lost 4 bases and J lost 0, with 12 bases in between. This CDR3 is built from 15 residues. CDR3 amino acids: CASSRPGQLNTEAFF. The CDR3, as DNA: TGCGCCAGCAGCCGACCAGGACAATTGAACACTGAAGCTTTCTTT.

Only one count was recorded for this clone. CDR3 in amino acids: CASSAGQFQETQYF. As DNA, the CDR3 is TGTGCCAGCAGCGCCGGACAGTTCCAAGAGACCCAGTACTTC. The chain employs TRBV5-4 and TRBJ2-5, with D possibly matching TRBD1 (6 bases). V was clipped by 4 bases and J by 1 base, with 11 bases between them. Germline-derived CDR1 and CDR2 are SGHNT and YYREEE (reference sequence). The CDR3 runs 14 residues.

The chain is built from TRBV14 and TRBJ2-7; 10 nucleotides match TRBD1. V gave up 1 base and J gave up 0 bases; unmatched junction bases: 6. Per germline, CDR1 SGHDN and CDR2 FVKESK. The CDR3 is made up of 17 amino acids. The CDR3: CASSQGQGAIRSYEQYF. CDR3 in DNA: TGTGCCAGCAGCCAAGGACAGGGGGCAATCCGCTCCTACGAGCAGTACTTC.

With regard to this clone: The sample carries other DNA sequences with the same CDR3. V is TRBV28 and J is TRBJ1-2; the match to TRBD1 covers 7 bases. The CDR3 totals 14 residues. CDR1 is MDHEN, CDR2 SYDVKM, per germline. The junction had 6 bases not matched to a gene; V was cut back by 4 bases and J by 4 bases. CDR3 in DNA: TGTGCCAGCAGTTCGGGACAGCAAACCTATGGCTACACCTTC. Protein product: CASSSGQQTYGYTF.

This clone was observed once. A read error may explain this, as a much larger clone is one base away. At the DNA level, this CDR3 is encoded by other sequences in the same sample as well. The chain links TRBV11-2 to TRBJ2-7; D perhaps matches TRBD1 (5 bases). The CDR3 runs to 14 residues. Germline CDR1 and CDR2: SGHAT and FQNNGV. V lost 1 base, J lost 2 bases, and 9 bases lay in between. CDR3 in amino acids: CASSLVPGPYEQYF. In DNA form, the CDR3 reads TGTGCCAGCAGCTTAGTCCCAGGGCCCTACGAGCAGTACTTC.

The chain employs TRBV6-5 and TRBJ1-2, with unresolved D. V was trimmed by 6 bases and J by 5 bases, leaving 16 bases between them. Germline V gene sequence: CDR1 MNHEY, CDR2 SVGAGI. The CDR3 has 14 amino acids. The CDR3 nucleotides read TGTGCCAGCAGGGAGAGTAGCGGGGATTATGGCTACACCTTC. Translating it yields CASRESSGDYGYTF.

The gene calls are TRBV6-1 and TRBJ2-7, with TRBD1 matching 9 bases. The CDR3 totals 14 residues. From germline, CDR1 is MNHNS and CDR2 SASEGT. With V trimmed by 7 bases and J by 7 bases, 11 bases remained unmatched. The CDR3 here is CASKAGTGSLEQYF. The CDR3 DNA reads TGTGCCAGCAAGGCCGGGACAGGGAGTTTGGAGCAGTACTTC.

V and J are TRBV4-1 and TRBJ2-1, with TRBD2 matching 10 bases. Trimming took 3 bases from V and 6 from J; bases not matched to a gene: 5. Germline V gene sequence: CDR1 MGHRA, CDR2 YSYEKL. CDR3 length: 15 residues. The CDR3 nucleotides are TGCGCCAGCAGCCAGCAAGCGGGAGGGCTCAATGAGCAGTTCTTC. Translation gives CASSQQAGGLNEQFF.

The V call is TRBV7-9, the J call TRBJ1-1, with a weak D call TRBD1 (6 bases). CDR3 length equals 14 residues. V lost 5 bases to trimming and J lost 3 bases, with 13 bases between them. From germline, CDR1 is SEHNR and CDR2 FQNEAQ (reference sequence). The CDR3 here is CASSPDRPYTEAFF. Written as DNA, the CDR3 is TGTGCCAGCAGCCCTGACAGGCCCTACACTGAAGCTTTCTTT.

This chain uses TRBV28 with TRBJ2-3; 10 bases align to TRBD2. The CDR3 length is 15 residues. CDR1 is MDHEN and CDR2 is SYDVKM in the germline V gene. Trimming at V came to 5 bases and at J to 8 bases, leaving 10 bases not matched to a gene. DNA of the CDR3: TGTGCCAGCAGTACTAGCGGGACGCCTCCAGCTACGCAGTATTTT. This codes for CASSTSGTPPATQYF.